The following is a T cell receptor beta chain sequence with its context. The data were obtained in a study of blood T cell repertoires in COVID-19. About the research overall: Donors in the United States, Italy and Spain gave samples during acute or convalescent COVID-19.

Per the study methods: It was from reference gene primer amplification that nucleated cell counts were estimated. Data came from immunoSEQ multiplex PCR; TCRdb stores just in-frame clones and leaves some out. V and J calls plus clone size are reproduced from that table; the DNA served to infer D and trimming. The table has a few hundred thousand clones, 75% to 90% seen once. Per germline, CDR1 SGHAT and CDR2 FQDESV (reference sequence). The CDR3 contains 13 residues. Between the trimmed V and J ends, which lost 3 bases and 5 bases, there was a span of 10 bases. The sample consisted of peripheral blood. The sequence was collected from a woman aged 60-75 years with acute or convalescent COVID-19. V is TRBV11-1 and J is TRBJ2-5, with D possibly TRBD2 on 5 matching bases. The CDR3 region has the DNA TGTGCCAGCAGCTTCGCTGGAGGCGAGACCCAGTACTTC. It translates to CASSFAGGETQYF.